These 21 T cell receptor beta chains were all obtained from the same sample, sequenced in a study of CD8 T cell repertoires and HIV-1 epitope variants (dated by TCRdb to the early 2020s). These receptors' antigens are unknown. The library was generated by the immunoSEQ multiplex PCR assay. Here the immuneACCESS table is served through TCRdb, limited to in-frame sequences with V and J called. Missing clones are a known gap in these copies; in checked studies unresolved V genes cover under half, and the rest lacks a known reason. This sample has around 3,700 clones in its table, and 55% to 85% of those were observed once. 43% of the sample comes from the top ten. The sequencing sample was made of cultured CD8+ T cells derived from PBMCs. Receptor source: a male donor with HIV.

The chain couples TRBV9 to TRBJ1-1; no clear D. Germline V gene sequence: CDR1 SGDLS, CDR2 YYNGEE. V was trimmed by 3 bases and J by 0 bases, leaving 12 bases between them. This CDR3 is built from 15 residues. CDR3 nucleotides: TGTGCCAGCAGCGCCGGGGAGATTTTGAACACTGAAGCTTTCTTT. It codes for CASSAGEILNTEAFF.

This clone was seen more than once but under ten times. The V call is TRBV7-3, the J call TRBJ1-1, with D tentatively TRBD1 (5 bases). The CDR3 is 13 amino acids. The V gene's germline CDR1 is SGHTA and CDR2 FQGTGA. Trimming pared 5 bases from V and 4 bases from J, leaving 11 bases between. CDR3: CASSPRGFTEAFF. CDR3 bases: TGTGCCAGCAGCCCAAGGGGTTTCACTGAAGCTTTCTTT.

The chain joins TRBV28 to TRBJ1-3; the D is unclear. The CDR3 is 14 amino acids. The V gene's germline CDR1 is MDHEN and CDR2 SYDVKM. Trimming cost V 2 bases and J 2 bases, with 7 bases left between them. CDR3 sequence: CASSLGGPGNTIYF. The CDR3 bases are TGTGCCAGCAGTTTAGGTGGGCCTGGAAACACCATATATTTT.

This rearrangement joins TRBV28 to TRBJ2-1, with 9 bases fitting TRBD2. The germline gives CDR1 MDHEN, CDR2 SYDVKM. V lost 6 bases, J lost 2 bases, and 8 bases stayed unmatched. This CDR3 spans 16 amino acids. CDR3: CASSLGGRAPYNEQFF. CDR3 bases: TGTGCCAGCAGCCTCGGCGGGAGGGCCCCCTACAATGAGCAGTTCTTC.

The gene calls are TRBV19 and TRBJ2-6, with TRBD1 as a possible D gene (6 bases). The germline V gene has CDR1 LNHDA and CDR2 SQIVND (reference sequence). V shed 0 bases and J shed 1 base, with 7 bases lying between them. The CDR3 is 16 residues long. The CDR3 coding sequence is TGTGCCAGTAGTATAGATCAGGGGTCTGGGGCCAACGTCCTGACTTTC. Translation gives CASSIDQGSGANVLTF. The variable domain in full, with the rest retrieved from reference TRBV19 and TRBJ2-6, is DGGITQSPKYLFRKEGQNVTLSCEQNLNHDAMYWYRQDPGQGLRLIYYSQIVNDFQKGDIAEGYSVSREKKESFPLTVTSAQKNPTAFYLCASSIDQGSGANVLTFGAGSRLTVL.

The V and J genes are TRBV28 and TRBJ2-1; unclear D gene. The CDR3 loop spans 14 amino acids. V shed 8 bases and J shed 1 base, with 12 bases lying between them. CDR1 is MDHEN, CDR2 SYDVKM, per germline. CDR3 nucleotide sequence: TGTGCCAGCGGATTAACACAATCCTACAATGAGCAGTTCTTC. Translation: CASGLTQSYNEQFF.

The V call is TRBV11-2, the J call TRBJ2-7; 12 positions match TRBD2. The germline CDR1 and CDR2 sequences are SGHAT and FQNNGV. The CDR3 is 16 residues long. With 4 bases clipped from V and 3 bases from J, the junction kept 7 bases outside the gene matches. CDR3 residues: CASSSLTSGGFYEQYF. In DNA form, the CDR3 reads TGTGCCAGCAGCTCACTTACTAGCGGGGGGTTCTACGAGCAGTACTTC.

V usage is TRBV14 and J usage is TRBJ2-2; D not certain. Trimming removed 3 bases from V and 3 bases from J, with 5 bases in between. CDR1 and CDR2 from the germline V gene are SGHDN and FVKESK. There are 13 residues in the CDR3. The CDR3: CASSQEYTGELFF. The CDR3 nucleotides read TGTGCCAGCAGCCAGGAGTACACCGGGGAGCTGTTTTTT.

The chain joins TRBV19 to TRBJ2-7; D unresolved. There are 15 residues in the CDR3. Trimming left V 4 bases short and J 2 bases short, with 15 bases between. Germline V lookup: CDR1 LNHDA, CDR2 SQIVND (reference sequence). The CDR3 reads CASSTSGDGAYEQYF. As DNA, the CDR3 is TGTGCCAGTAGTACCTCTGGGGATGGTGCCTACGAGCAGTACTTC. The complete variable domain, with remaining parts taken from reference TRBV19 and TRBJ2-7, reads DGGITQSPKYLFRKEGQNVTLSCEQNLNHDAMYWYRQDPGQGLRLIYYSQIVNDFQKGDIAEGYSVSREKKESFPLTVTSAQKNPTAFYLCASSTSGDGAYEQYFGPGTRLTVT.

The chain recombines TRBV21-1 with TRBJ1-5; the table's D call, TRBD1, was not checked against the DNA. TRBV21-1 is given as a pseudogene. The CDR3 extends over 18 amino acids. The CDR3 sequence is CASSGRTQGINSNQPQHF. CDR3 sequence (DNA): TGTGCCAGCAGCGGTAGGACGCAGGGGATTAATAGCAATCAGCCCCAGCATTTT.

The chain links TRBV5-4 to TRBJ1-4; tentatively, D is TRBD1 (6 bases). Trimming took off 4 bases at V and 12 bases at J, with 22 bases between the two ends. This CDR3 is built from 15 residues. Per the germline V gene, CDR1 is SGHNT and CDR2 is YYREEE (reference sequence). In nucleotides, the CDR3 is TGTGCCAGCAGCCCCGGCGATGGGGGGCGCGAGGAACTGTTTTTT. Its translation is CASSPGDGGREELFF.

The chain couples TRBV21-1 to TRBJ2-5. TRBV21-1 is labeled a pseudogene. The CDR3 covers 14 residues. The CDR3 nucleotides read TGTGCCAGCTGCAAGGGGATGGAAGAAGAGACCCAGTACTTC. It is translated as CASCKGMEEETQYF.

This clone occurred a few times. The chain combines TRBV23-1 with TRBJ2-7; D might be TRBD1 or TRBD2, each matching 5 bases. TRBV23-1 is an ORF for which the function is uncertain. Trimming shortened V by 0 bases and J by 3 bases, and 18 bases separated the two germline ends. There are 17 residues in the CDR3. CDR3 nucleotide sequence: TGCGCCAGCAGTCAATCGGGGGACGGGGCAGCGATCTACGAGCAGTACTTC. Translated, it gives CASSQSGDGAAIYEQYF.

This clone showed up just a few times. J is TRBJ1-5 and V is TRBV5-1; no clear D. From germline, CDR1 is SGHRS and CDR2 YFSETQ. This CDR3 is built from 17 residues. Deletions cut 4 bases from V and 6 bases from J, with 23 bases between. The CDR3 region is CASSPVPDIGRAQPQHF. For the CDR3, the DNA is TGCGCCAGCAGCCCGGTACCTGACATCGGGAGGGCTCAGCCCCAGCATTTT.

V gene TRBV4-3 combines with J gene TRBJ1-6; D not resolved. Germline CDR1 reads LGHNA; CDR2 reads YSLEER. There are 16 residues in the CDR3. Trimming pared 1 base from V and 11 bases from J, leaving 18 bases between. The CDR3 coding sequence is TGCGCCAGCAGCCAAGTTATAAGAAGCCCCTCGGCACCCCTCCACTTT. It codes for CASSQVIRSPSAPLHF.

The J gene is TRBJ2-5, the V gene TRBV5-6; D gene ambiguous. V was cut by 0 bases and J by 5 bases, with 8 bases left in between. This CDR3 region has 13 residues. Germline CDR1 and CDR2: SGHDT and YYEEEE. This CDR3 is CASSLGHWETQYF. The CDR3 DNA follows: TGTGCCAGCAGCTTGGGCCACTGGGAGACCCAGTACTTC.

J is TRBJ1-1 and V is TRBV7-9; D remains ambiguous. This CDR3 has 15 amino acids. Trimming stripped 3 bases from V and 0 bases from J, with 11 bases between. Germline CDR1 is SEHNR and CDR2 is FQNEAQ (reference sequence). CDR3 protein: CASSFLVGMNTEAFF. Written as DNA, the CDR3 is TGTGCCAGCAGCTTTTTAGTGGGCATGAACACTGAAGCTTTCTTT.

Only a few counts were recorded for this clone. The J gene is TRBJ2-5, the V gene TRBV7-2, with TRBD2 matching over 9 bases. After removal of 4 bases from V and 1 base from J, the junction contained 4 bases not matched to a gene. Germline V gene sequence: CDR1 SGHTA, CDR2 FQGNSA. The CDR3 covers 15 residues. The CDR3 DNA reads TGTGCCAGCAGCTCCGGCGGGGGGGTCCAAGAGACCCAGTACTTC. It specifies CASSSGGGVQETQYF.

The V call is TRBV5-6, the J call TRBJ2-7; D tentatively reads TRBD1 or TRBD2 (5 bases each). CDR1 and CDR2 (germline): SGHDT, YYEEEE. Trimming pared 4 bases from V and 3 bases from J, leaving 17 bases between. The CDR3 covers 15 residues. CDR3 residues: CASSPFRGAGYEQYF. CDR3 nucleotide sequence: TGTGCCAGCAGCCCCTTTCGAGGGGCCGGCTACGAGCAGTACTTC.

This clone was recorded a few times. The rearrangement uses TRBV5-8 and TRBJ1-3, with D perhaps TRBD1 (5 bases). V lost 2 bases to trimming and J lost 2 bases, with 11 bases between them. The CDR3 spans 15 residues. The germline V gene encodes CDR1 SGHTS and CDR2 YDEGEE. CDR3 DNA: TGTGCCAGCAGCTTCGGACGGGACCCTGGAAACACCATATATTTT. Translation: CASSFGRDPGNTIYF.

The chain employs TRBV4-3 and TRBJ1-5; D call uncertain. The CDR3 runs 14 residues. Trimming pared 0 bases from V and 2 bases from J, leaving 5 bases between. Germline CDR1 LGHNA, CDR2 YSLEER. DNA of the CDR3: TGCGCCAGCAGCCAAGATCGTGGCAATCAGCCCCAGCATTTT. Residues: CASSQDRGNQPQHF.